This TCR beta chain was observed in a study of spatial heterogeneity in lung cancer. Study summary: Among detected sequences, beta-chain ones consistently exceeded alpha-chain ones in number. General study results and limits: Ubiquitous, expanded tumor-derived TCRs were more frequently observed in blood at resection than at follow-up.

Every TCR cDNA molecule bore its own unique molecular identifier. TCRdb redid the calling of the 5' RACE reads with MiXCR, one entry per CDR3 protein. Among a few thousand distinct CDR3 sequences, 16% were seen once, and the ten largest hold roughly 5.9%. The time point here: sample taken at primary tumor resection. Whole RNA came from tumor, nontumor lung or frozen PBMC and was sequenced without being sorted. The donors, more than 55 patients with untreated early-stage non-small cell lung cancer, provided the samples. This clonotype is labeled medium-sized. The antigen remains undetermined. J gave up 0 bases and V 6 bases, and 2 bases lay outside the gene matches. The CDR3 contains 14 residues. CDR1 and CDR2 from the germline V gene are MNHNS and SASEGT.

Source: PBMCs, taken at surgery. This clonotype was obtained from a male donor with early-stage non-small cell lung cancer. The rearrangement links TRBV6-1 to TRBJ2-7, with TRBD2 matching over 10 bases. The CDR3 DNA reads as TGTGCCAGCAGAGCGGGGGGGAGCTCCTACGAGCAGTACTTC. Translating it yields CASRAGGSSYEQYF.